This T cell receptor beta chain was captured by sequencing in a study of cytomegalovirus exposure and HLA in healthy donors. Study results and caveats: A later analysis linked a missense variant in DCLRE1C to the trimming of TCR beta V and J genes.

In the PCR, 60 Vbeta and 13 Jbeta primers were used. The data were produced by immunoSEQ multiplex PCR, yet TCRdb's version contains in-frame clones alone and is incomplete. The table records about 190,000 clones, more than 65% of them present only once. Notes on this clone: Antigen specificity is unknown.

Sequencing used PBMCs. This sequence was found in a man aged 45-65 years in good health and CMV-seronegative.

CDR3 sequence reads: CASRPGQGSPLHF. CDR3 DNA: TGTGCCAGCAGACCGGGACAGGGTTCACCCCTCCACTTT. This chain links TRBV11-2 with TRBJ1-6; TRBD1 aligns across 9 bases. CDR3 length: 13 residues. Per the germline V gene, CDR1 is SGHAT and CDR2 is FQNNGV. After removal of 6 bases from V and 9 bases from J, the junction contained 3 bases not matched to a gene.